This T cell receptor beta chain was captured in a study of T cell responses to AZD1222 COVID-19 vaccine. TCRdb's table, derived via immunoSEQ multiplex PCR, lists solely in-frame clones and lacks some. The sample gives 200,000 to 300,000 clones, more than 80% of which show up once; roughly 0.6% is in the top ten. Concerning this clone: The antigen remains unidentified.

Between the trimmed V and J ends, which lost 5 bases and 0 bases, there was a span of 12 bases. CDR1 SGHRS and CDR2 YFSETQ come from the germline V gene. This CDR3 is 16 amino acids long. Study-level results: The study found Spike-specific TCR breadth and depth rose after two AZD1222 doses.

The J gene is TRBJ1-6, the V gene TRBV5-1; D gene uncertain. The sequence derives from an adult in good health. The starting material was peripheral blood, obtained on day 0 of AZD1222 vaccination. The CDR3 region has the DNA TGCGCCAGCAGAAGATACAGTAGCTCCTATAATTCACCCCTCCACTTT. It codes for CASRRYSSSYNSPLHF.